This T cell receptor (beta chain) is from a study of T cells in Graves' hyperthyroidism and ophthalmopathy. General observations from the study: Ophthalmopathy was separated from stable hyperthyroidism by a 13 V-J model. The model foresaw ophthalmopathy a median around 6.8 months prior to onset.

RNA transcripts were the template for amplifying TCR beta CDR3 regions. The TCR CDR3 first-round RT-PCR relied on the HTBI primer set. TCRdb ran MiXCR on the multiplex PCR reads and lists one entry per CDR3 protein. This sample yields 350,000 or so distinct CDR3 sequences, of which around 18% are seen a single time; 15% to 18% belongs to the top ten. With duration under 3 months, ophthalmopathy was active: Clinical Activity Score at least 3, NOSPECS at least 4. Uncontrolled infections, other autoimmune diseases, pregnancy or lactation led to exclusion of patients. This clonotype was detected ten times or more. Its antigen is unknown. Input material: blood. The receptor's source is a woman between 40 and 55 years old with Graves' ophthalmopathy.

CDR3 sequence: CASSSLGGANTEAFF. Here the CDR3 DNA reads TGTGCCAGCAGTTCCCTAGGGGGCGCAAACACTGAAGCTTTCTTT. V usage is TRBV27 and J usage is TRBJ1-1; 7 bases agree with TRBD1. J gave up 2 bases and V 4 bases, and 7 bases lay outside the gene matches. The CDR3 spans 15 residues. Germline V CDR1 and CDR2: MNHEY, SMNVEV (reference sequence).